Below are 12 T cell receptor beta chains sequenced from a single sample in a study of long-term antiretroviral therapy in people with HIV. Version v3.0 of the immunoSEQ assay was performed at survey level. This table comes from immunoSEQ multiplex PCR, and its TCRdb copy is limited to in-frame clones, with some not included. The sample includes over 25,000 clones, approximately 93% seen only once; the top ten take approximately 10%. The starting material was unsorted PBMCs, obtained 6.2 years after starting antiretroviral therapy. These TCRs come from a man aged 35 to 55 with HIV.

The chain joins TRBV7-2 to TRBJ1-2, with D perhaps TRBD1 (6 bases). The CDR3 consists of 13 residues. The V gene lost 2 bases and the J gene lost 4 bases, with 8 bases spanning the gap. The germline CDR1 and CDR2 sequences are SGHTA and FQGNSA. CDR3 loop: CASSLTGIYGYTF. The CDR3 region has the DNA TGTGCCAGCAGCTTAACAGGGATCTATGGCTACACCTTC.

This clone was detected only a few times. The V and J genes are TRBV7-9 and TRBJ1-4; D gene unclear. The CDR3 length is 14 residues. Germline V gives CDR1 SEHNR, CDR2 FQNEAQ (reference sequence). Trimming stripped 5 bases from V and 0 bases from J, with 7 bases between. The CDR3 is CASSPLATNEKLFF. CDR3 sequence (DNA): TGTGCCAGCAGCCCACTAGCAACTAATGAAAAACTGTTTTTT.

The CDR3: CASSEELLDLSTDTQYF. The CDR3 DNA reads as TGTGCCAGCAGTGAGGAACTACTCGACCTTAGCACAGATACGCAGTATTTT. The chain joins TRBV2 to TRBJ2-3; no clear D. Per germline, CDR1 SNHLY and CDR2 FYNNEI. The CDR3 sequence is 17 residues long. Trimming pared 3 bases from V and 0 bases from J, leaving 16 bases between.

This chain connects TRBV7-6 to TRBJ2-5; 10 bases are shared with TRBD1. This CDR3 comprises 16 residues. Unmatched junction bases numbered 9, after V lost 1 base and J lost 7 bases. Germline V CDR1 and CDR2: SGHVS, FNYEAQ. The CDR3 spells CASSLVEGTGAGTQYF. CDR3 bases: TGTGCCAGCAGCTTAGTCGAAGGGACAGGGGCTGGGACCCAGTACTTC.

The CDR3 spells CASSFLANEKLFF. The CDR3, as DNA: TGTGCCAGTAGTTTTCTAGCTAATGAAAAACTGTTTTTT. The chain combines TRBV19 with TRBJ1-4; D call uncertain. V was pared by 5 bases and J by 3 bases, with 7 bases between. Germline V lookup: CDR1 LNHDA, CDR2 SQIVND (reference sequence). The CDR3 covers 13 residues.

By frequency in the sample, this clone is medium-sized (0.01 to 0.1%). The V gene is TRBV27, the J gene TRBJ2-1; D might be TRBD1 or TRBD2, each matching 5 bases. Germline V gene sequence: CDR1 MNHEY, CDR2 SMNVEV (reference sequence). The CDR3 contains 14 residues. V lost 9 bases and J 4 bases, leaving 16 bases between the germline ends. CDR3 sequence: CASWKERGYNEQFF. The DNA of the CDR3 is TGTGCCAGTTGGAAGGAGAGGGGATACAATGAGCAGTTCTTC.

This chain links TRBV5-1 with TRBJ2-3; TRBD2 agrees at 11 bases. CDR1 and CDR2 (germline): SGHRS, YFSETQ. With V trimmed by 4 bases and J by 1 base, 11 bases remained unmatched. There are 18 residues in the CDR3. CDR3 residues: CASSVLAGGAPGTDTQYF. In nucleotides, the CDR3 is TGCGCCAGCAGCGTCCTAGCGGGGGGCGCTCCGGGCACAGATACGCAGTATTTT. The complete variable domain, with remaining parts taken from reference TRBV5-1 and TRBJ2-3, reads KAGVTQTPRYLIKTRGQQVTLSCSPISGHRSVSWYQQTPGQGLQFLFEYFSETQRNKGNFPGRFSGRQFSNSRSEMNVSTLELGDSALYLCASSVLAGGAPGTDTQYFGPGTRLTVL.

The rearrangement joins TRBV4-3 to TRBJ2-3, with no clear D. CDR1 LGHNA and CDR2 YSLEER come from the germline V gene. The CDR3 has 16 residues. Trimming removed 0 bases from V and 2 bases from J, with 12 bases in between. This CDR3 reads CASSQDTVSFTDTQYF. CDR3 DNA: TGCGCCAGCAGCCAAGATACGGTCAGCTTCACAGATACGCAGTATTTT.

This rearrangement joins TRBV30 to TRBJ2-2, with 10 bases lining up with TRBD1. Germline V gene lookup returns CDR1 GTSNPN and CDR2 SVGIG (reference sequence). The CDR3 has 18 residues. The V gene end was trimmed by 3 bases and the J gene end by 1 base; junction bases not matched to a gene: 11. CDR3 coding DNA: TGTGCCTGGAGAGGACCGGGACAGGGGTCCATGAACACCGGGGAGCTGTTTTTT. Translating gives CAWRGPGQGSMNTGELFF.

The chain employs TRBV6-5 and TRBJ2-7, with D perhaps TRBD2 (5 bases). V was shortened by 3 bases and J by 2 bases, with 14 bases between the two germline ends. Germline V lookup: CDR1 MNHEY, CDR2 SVGAGI. The CDR3 contains 15 residues. CDR3 coding DNA: TGTGCCAGCAGTTATGCGGTCGGGGAAGCCTACGAGCAGTACTTC. Translating gives CASSYAVGEAYEQYF.

For the CDR3, the DNA is TGTGCCAGCAGCCAAGATCCTAGCGGGATCGGGCAAGAGACCCAGTACTTC. It translates to CASSQDPSGIGQETQYF. The V gene is TRBV4-2, the J gene TRBJ2-5; 9 bases fit TRBD2. Germline V gives CDR1 LGHNA, CDR2 YNFKEQ. This CDR3 is built from 17 residues. J lost 2 bases, V lost 0 bases, and 7 bases had no gene match.

This clone appeared once. The chain couples TRBV6-5 to TRBJ2-3, with 10 bases fitting TRBD1. Germline V CDR1 and CDR2: MNHEY, SVGAGI. V lost 6 bases, J lost 1 base, and 4 bases stayed unmatched. There are 15 residues in the CDR3. CDR3 amino acids: CASRTGTGGTDTQYF. The CDR3 nucleotides are TGTGCCAGCAGGACGGGGACAGGGGGCACAGATACGCAGTATTTT.